The 17 T cell receptor beta chains reported below all come from one sample, sequenced in a study of shared clonotypes between healthy human individuals. Libraries were prepared by immunoSEQ multiplex PCR; TCRdb keeps only in-frame clonotypes and omits some of them. The table records over 2,000,000 clones, roughly 93% of them present only once. Terminally differentiated effector memory CD45RA+ cells were excluded by CCR7 positive selection of CD45RO-negative cells. The sample taken for sequencing was naive CD8+ T cells from PBMCs. These receptor sequences come from a man aged 18 to 30 in good health. Some clones in this sample may be carry-over from other donors' samples.

The V gene is TRBV5-4, the J gene TRBJ2-1; 14 positions agree with TRBD2. The CDR3 is made up of 17 amino acids. V trimming: 1 base; J trimming: 7 bases; junction bases outside the gene matches: 7. Per germline, CDR1 SGHNT and CDR2 YYREEE (reference sequence). DNA for the CDR3: TGTGCCAGCAGCTTGCCTCCGGGACTAGCGGGAGAGAATGAGCAGTTCTTC. It encodes CASSLPPGLAGENEQFF.

The genes are TRBV7-3 and TRBJ2-1; 10 positions match TRBD2. CDR1 is SGHTA, CDR2 FQGTGA, per germline. V gave up 4 bases and J gave up 5 bases; unmatched junction bases: 5. The CDR3 loop spans 15 amino acids. The CDR3 nucleotides are TGTGCCAGCAGCTCCCTGACTAGCGGGCACAATGAGCAGTTCTTC. It specifies CASSSLTSGHNEQFF.

The chain has TRBV14 and TRBJ2-7, with unresolved D. The CDR3 is 12 amino acids. Trimming pared 7 bases from V and 2 bases from J, leaving 9 bases between. Per the germline V gene, CDR1 is SGHDN and CDR2 is FVKESK. For the CDR3, the DNA is TGTGCCAGCAAAGGGCCAACCTACGAGCAGTACTTC. It translates to CASKGPTYEQYF. The whole variable domain, filled in from reference TRBV14 and TRBJ2-7, reads EAGVTQFPSHSVIEKGQTVTLRCDPISGHDNLYWYRRVMGKEIKFLLHFVKESKQDESGMPNNRFLAERTGGTYSTLKVQPAELEDSGVYFCASKGPTYEQYFGPGTRLTVT.

This clone was detected only once. The J gene is TRBJ2-6, the V gene TRBV27; D remains ambiguous. V was trimmed by 2 bases and J by 4 bases, leaving 12 bases between them. The CDR3 is 16 residues long. Germline V CDR1 and CDR2: MNHEY, SMNVEV (reference sequence). CDR3 region: CASSLIYLSGANVLTF. CDR3 nucleotide sequence: TGTGCCAGCAGTTTAATATACCTCTCGGGGGCCAACGTCCTGACTTTC. Supplemented by reference TRBV27 and TRBJ2-6, the full variable domain reads EAQVTQNPRYLITVTGKKLTVTCSQNMNHEYMSWYRQDPGLGLRQIYYSMNVEVTDKGDVPEGYKVSRKEKRNFPLILESPSPNQTSLYFCASSLIYLSGANVLTFGAGSRLTVL.

A remark on this clone: Other DNA variants within this sample encode the same CDR3. The rearrangement links TRBV9 to TRBJ2-5; D ambiguous. The CDR3 sequence is 14 residues long. Germline V CDR1 and CDR2: SGDLS, YYNGEE. The V gene lost 0 bases and the J gene lost 1 base, with 7 bases spanning the gap. Written as DNA, the CDR3 is TGTGCCAGCAGCGTAGGCGGCAGCCAAGAGACCCAGTACTTC. Encoded protein: CASSVGGSQETQYF.

The chain employs TRBV27 and TRBJ2-3; possibly TRBD1 for D (5 bases). V lost 4 bases, J lost 2 bases, and 19 bases lay in between. Germline V gene sequence: CDR1 MNHEY, CDR2 SMNVEV (reference sequence). The CDR3 totals 17 residues. In DNA form, the CDR3 reads TGTGCCAGCAGTTCGTTCTTCAGGGCCATAGACACAGATACGCAGTATTTT. Its protein product is CASSSFFRAIDTDTQYF.

This chain connects TRBV27 to TRBJ1-1; D is unresolved. Trimming took 10 bases from V and 4 from J, leaving 19 bases between them. Germline CDR1 reads MNHEY; CDR2 reads SMNVEV (reference sequence). The CDR3 has 14 amino acids. DNA of the CDR3: TGTGCCACCCATCCGGTAGGGTCTTTCACTGAAGCTTTCTTT. Encoded protein: CATHPVGSFTEAFF.

The rearrangement links TRBV29-1 to TRBJ2-2; no firm D call. Germline-derived CDR1 and CDR2 are SQVTM and ANQGSEA. The CDR3 contains 12 residues. The V end was cut by 6 bases, the J end by 4 bases, with 9 bases between. CDR3 nucleotide sequence: TGCAGCGTCGGTCTCCTCACCGGGGAGCTGTTTTTT. Protein product: CSVGLLTGELFF.

The rearrangement uses TRBV27 and TRBJ1-1; D possibly corresponds to TRBD1 (6 bases). There are 15 residues in the CDR3. V lost 6 bases, J lost 7 bases, and 21 bases lay in between. Germline CDR1 and CDR2: MNHEY and SMNVEV (reference sequence). CDR3 sequence reads: CASSSLAGDLSEAFF. The DNA for the CDR3 is TGTGCCAGCAGCTCTCTAGCAGGGGATTTAAGTGAAGCTTTCTTT.

This chain uses TRBV9 with TRBJ1-5; D gene uncertain. This CDR3 is built from 14 residues. V gave up 0 bases and J gave up 5 bases, with 9 bases separating them. Germline assignment: CDR1 SGDLS and CDR2 YYNGEE. Here the CDR3 reads CASSVGRSYQPQHF. The CDR3 DNA is TGTGCCAGCAGCGTAGGGCGAAGTTATCAGCCCCAGCATTTT.

As concerns this clone: Compared with germline, one end of the junction differs, possibly owing to a read error. V gene TRBV6-5 combines with J gene TRBJ2-7; 7 bases are a match to TRBD1. CDR1 MNHEY and CDR2 SVGAGI come from the germline V gene. The CDR3 extends over 14 amino acids. DNA of the CDR3: TGTGCCACCAGTACAGGGGCCAACCTTGACGAGCAGTACTTC. Amino acids: CATSTGANLDEQYF.

The genes are TRBV6-6 and TRBJ2-1, with D unresolved. This CDR3 region has 15 residues. V gave up 6 bases and J gave up 0 bases, with 12 bases separating them. Looked up from germline, CDR1 is MNHNY and CDR2 is SVGAGI (reference sequence). The DNA of the CDR3 is TGTGCCAGCAGCCCTGGACCGAACTCCTACAATGAGCAGTTCTTC. Protein sequence: CASSPGPNSYNEQFF.

The genes are TRBV25-1 and TRBJ2-1; D perhaps matches TRBD2 (6 bases). Trimming left V 3 bases short and J 1 base short, with 13 bases between. The CDR3 consists of 16 residues. In germline, CDR1 is MGHDK, CDR2 SYGVNS. The DNA for the CDR3 is TGTGCCAGCAGTGACTATCGCGGGAATTCCTACAATGAGCAGTTCTTC. Its translation is CASSDYRGNSYNEQFF.

This clone was picked up one time. V gene TRBV28 combines with J gene TRBJ2-2, with D possibly being TRBD2 (5 bases). The CDR3 is 15 amino acids. CDR1 is MDHEN, CDR2 SYDVKM, per germline. The V and J ends lost 6 bases and 2 bases respectively, with 13 bases between them. The DNA for the CDR3 is TGTGCCAGCAGCCCCCCGGGAAGAAACACCGGGGAGCTGTTTTTT. Translation gives CASSPPGRNTGELFF.

This chain connects TRBV11-2 to TRBJ2-1; D ambiguous. Germline V CDR1 and CDR2: SGHAT, FQNNGV. Trimming took off 0 bases at V and 1 base at J, with 7 bases between the two ends. There are 15 residues in the CDR3. As DNA, the CDR3 is TGTGCCAGCAGCTTAGATCTCAGTTCCTACAATGAGCAGTTCTTC. Its translation is CASSLDLSSYNEQFF.

V and J are TRBV6-1 and TRBJ1-3; tentatively, D is TRBD1 (6 bases). With 0 bases removed from V and 11 bases from J, the gap between germline ends came to 23 bases. This CDR3 region has 17 residues. Germline V gene lookup returns CDR1 MNHNS and CDR2 SASEGT. CDR3 sequence (DNA): TGTGCCAGCAGTGAAGCGCTTTGGGACACTCCCTTGATCGCCATATATTTT. As protein: CASSEALWDTPLIAIYF.

The DNA of the CDR3 is TGTGCCAGCAGCTTATATGGACACCAATCCTACGAGCAGTACTTC. The encoded protein is CASSLYGHQSYEQYF. The V gene is TRBV7-3, the J gene TRBJ2-7; the D gene is possibly TRBD1 (5 bases). V dropped 2 bases and J dropped 1 base, with 12 bases sitting between them. The CDR3 length is 15 residues. Germline V gene lookup returns CDR1 SGHTA and CDR2 FQGTGA.